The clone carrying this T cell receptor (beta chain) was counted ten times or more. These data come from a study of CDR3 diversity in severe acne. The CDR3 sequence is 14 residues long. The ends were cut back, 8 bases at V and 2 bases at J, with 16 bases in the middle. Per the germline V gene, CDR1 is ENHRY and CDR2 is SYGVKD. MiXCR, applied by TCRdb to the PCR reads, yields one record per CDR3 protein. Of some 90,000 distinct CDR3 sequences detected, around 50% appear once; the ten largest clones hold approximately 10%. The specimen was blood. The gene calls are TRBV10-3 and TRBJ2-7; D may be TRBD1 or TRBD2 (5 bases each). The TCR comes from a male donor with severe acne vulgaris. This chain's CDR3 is CAISDRGRTYEQYF. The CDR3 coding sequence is TGTGCCATCTCGGATCGGGGACGGACCTACGAGCAGTACTTC.